This T cell receptor beta chain appears in the sequencing data of a study of T cell repertoires in cytomegalovirus infection. Background on the study: It was recently identified HLA-C-restricted and well-studied HLA-B-restricted CMV epitopes that the study used. Evidence of both CMV infection and a matching HLA type came from public TCR beta signatures.

This clonotype was counted only a few times. The antigen is undetermined. TCRdb used MiXCR to reprocess the reads, holding one entry per CDR3 protein. The data show 100,000 to 120,000 distinct CDR3 sequences, over 25% seen once. The CDR3 covers 16 residues. V lost 5 bases to trimming and J lost 6 bases; unmatched junction nucleotides: 12. Looked up from germline, CDR1 is MGHRA and CDR2 is YSYEKL. Whole-study results and caveats: Frequencies of public TCR beta families were cumulated, and this identified carriers of CMV plus the relevant HLA. In two of eight donors, the top clonotype was HLA-C-restricted CMV-specific.

The V call is TRBV4-1, the J call TRBJ2-1, with 8 positions matching TRBD1. The clonotype comes from a human donor in good health (CMV status not recorded). Some clones in this sample may be carry-over from other donors' samples. Sample: CD8+ T cells from cultured PBMCs, taken from culture after CMV antigen stimulation. This chain's CDR3 is CASSARGQGPGNEQFF. CDR3 coding DNA: TGCGCCAGCAGCGCCCGAGGACAGGGACCGGGCAATGAGCAGTTCTTC.